This is a list of T cell receptor beta chains from one sample in a study of blood T cell repertoires in COVID-19. Libraries were prepared by immunoSEQ multiplex PCR; TCRdb keeps only in-frame clonotypes and omits some of them. The table lists 200,000 to 250,000 clones, 86% of them singletons. Sequenced: peripheral blood. All receptors derive from a woman aged 50 to 65 with COVID-19, enrolled during active disease. The CDR3 runs from the conserved cysteine through the conserved F or W. The D gene is left open where the match is weak. Clone size is shown for a subset of rows, as once, few, many or a class of expanded clone.

size: few
J: TRBJ2-2
V: TRBV3-1/TRBV3-2
D: .
CDR3: CASSQARFASGELFF
DNA: TGTGCCAGCAGCCAAGCGCGATTCGCATCGGGGGAGCTGTTTTTT

size: once
J: TRBJ1-4
V: TRBV5-1
D: .
CDR3: CASSSLGATNEKLFF
DNA: TGCGCCAGCAGCTCCCTAGGAGCAACTAATGAAAAACTGTTTTTT

size: .
J: TRBJ2-5
V: TRBV9
D: .
CDR3: CASSVADSPGQETQYF
DNA: TGTGCCAGCAGCGTAGCGGACTCTCCCGGCCAAGAGACCCAGTACTTC

size: .
J: TRBJ1-2
V: TRBV11-2
D: TRBD1
CDR3: CASSLGGGRYGYTF
DNA: TGTGCCAGCAGCTTAGGAGGGGGCCGGTATGGCTACACCTTC

size: .
J: TRBJ1-1
V: TRBV6-6
D: TRBD1
CDR3: CASSWTQGAGAEAFF
DNA: TGTGCCAGCAGTTGGACCCAGGGGGCTGGCGCTGAAGCTTTCTTT

size: .
J: TRBJ1-1
V: TRBV7-3
D: .
CDR3: CASSPQGGRTEAFF
DNA: TGTGCCAGCAGCCCCCAAGGGGGTCGGACTGAAGCTTTCTTT

size: .
J: TRBJ1-1
V: TRBV2
D: .
CDR3: CASSARTVLNTEAFF
DNA: TGTGCCAGCAGTGCTCGGACAGTCTTGAACACTGAAGCTTTCTTT

size: .
J: TRBJ2-1
V: TRBV30
D: .
CDR3: CAWRPPLSPYNEQFF
DNA: TGTGCCTGGAGACCGCCCCTATCCCCCTACAATGAGCAGTTCTTC

size: .
J: TRBJ1-2
V: TRBV21-1
D: .
CDR3: CASSKGSQHGYTF
DNA: TGTGCCAGCAGCAAGGGCAGCCAGCACGGCTACACCTTC

size: .
J: TRBJ2-5
V: TRBV7-2
D: .
CDR3: CASSLGGGSQETQYF
DNA: TGTGCCAGCAGCTTGGGGGGTGGTAGCCAAGAGACCCAGTACTTC

size: .
J: TRBJ1-6
V: TRBV10-3
D: TRBD1
CDR3: CAIRDSPRDSPLHF
DNA: TGTGCCATCCGGGACAGTCCGCGGGATTCACCCCTCCACTTT

size: few
J: TRBJ1-5
V: TRBV12-2
D: .
CDR3: CASRFPGQPQHF
DNA: TGTGCAAGTCGCTTTCCAGGGCAGCCCCAGCATTTT

size: .
J: TRBJ2-1
V: TRBV4-3
D: TRBD2
CDR3: CASSHRTSGAYNEQFF
DNA: TGCGCCAGCAGCCACCGAACTAGCGGGGCTTACAATGAGCAGTTCTTC

size: .
J: TRBJ1-1
V: TRBV28
D: .
CDR3: CASSFRGRYTEAFF
DNA: TGTGCCAGCAGTTTCAGGGGTAGGTACACTGAAGCTTTCTTT

size: once
J: TRBJ2-1
V: TRBV5-1
D: TRBD2
CDR3: CASIQGGGYNEQFF
DNA: TGCGCCAGCATTCAGGGCGGGGGTTACAATGAGCAGTTCTTC

size: .
J: TRBJ2-1
V: TRBV6-5
D: TRBD2
CDR3: CASQSGGRSYNEQFF
DNA: TGTGCCAGCCAGAGCGGGGGTAGATCTTACAATGAGCAGTTCTTC

size: .
J: TRBJ2-5
V: TRBV28
D: .
CDR3: CASSSKLQQETQYF
DNA: TGTGCCAGCAGTTCGAAGTTACAGCAAGAGACCCAGTACTTC

size: .
J: TRBJ1-6
V: TRBV19
D: TRBD1
CDR3: CASSPGTGKSSPLHF
DNA: TGTGCCAGTAGTCCGGGGACAGGGAAATCGTCACCCCTCCACTTT

size: .
J: TRBJ1-5
V: TRBV15
D: .
CDR3: CATSRAIGGRIGPQHF
DNA: TGTGCCACCAGCAGAGCGATCGGGGGGCGAATAGGGCCCCAGCATTTT

size: .
J: TRBJ1-1
V: TRBV19
D: .
CDR3: CASSSGVGAEAFF
DNA: TGTGCCAGTAGTTCGGGAGTCGGGGCTGAAGCTTTCTTT

size: .
J: TRBJ2-1
V: TRBV11-1
D: TRBD2
CDR3: CASSFVTGGGANEQFF
DNA: TGTGCCAGCAGCTTTGTCACAGGCGGGGGGGCTAATGAGCAGTTCTTC

size: .
J: TRBJ2-1
V: TRBV19
D: TRBD2
CDR3: CASGGGVAYNEQFF
DNA: TGTGCCAGTGGCGGGGGGGTAGCCTACAATGAGCAGTTCTTC

size: .
J: TRBJ2-3
V: TRBV28
D: TRBD1
CDR3: CASSRDRVYSTDTQYF
DNA: TGTGCCAGCAGTCGGGACAGGGTTTATAGCACAGATACGCAGTATTTT

size: .
J: TRBJ2-2
V: TRBV18
D: TRBD1
CDR3: CASSGPEGAVGELFF
DNA: TGTGCCAGCTCAGGCCCCGAGGGGGCCGTCGGGGAGCTGTTTTTT